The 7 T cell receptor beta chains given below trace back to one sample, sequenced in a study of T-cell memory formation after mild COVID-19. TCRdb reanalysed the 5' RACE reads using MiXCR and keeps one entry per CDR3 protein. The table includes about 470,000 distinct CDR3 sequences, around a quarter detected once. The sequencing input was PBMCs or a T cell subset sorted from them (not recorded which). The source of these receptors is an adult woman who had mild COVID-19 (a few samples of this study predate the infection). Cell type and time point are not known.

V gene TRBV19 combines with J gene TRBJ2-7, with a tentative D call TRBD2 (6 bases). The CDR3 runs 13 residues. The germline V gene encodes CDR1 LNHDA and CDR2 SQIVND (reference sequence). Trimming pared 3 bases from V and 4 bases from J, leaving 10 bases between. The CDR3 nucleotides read TGTGCCAGTAGTATTGTTGGAGGGTACGAGCAGTACTTC. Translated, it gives CASSIVGGYEQYF.

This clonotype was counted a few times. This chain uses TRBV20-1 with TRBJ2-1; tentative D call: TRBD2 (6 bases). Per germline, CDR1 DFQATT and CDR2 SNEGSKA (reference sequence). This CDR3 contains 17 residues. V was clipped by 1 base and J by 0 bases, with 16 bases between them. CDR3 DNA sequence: TGCAGTGCTAGAGCCCTTCGCGGGACGAGCTCCTACAATGAGCAGTTCTTC. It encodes CSARALRGTSSYNEQFF.

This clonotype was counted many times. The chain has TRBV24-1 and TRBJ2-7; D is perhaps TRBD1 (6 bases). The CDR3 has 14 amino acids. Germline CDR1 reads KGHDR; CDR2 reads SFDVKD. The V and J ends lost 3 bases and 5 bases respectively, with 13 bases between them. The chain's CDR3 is CATSDPRGNDEQYF. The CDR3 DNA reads TGTGCCACCAGTGATCCGAGGGGGAACGACGAGCAGTACTTC.

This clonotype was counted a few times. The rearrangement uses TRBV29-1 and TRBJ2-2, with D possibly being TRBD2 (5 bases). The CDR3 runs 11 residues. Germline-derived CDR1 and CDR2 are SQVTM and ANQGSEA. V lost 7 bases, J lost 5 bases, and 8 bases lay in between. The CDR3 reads CSAGWTGELFF. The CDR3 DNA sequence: TGCAGCGCGGGATGGACCGGGGAGCTGTTTTTT.

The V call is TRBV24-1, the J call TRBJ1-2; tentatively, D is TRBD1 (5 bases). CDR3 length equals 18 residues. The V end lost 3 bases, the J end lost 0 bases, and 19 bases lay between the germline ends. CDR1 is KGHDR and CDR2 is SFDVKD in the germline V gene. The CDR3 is CATSDPQLQGSSNYGYTF. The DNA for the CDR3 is TGTGCCACCAGTGATCCCCAGCTTCAGGGATCTTCTAACTATGGCTACACCTTC.

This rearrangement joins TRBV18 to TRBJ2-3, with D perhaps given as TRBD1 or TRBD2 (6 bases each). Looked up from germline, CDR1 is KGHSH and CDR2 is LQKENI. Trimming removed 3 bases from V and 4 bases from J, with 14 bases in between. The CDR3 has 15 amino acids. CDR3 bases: TGTGCCAGCTCACCCCAGACAGGAGGGGCAGATACGCAGTATTTT. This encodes CASSPQTGGADTQYF.

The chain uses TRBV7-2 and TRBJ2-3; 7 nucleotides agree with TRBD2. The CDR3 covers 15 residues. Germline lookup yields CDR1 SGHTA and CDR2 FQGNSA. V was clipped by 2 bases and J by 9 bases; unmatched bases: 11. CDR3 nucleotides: TGTGCCAGCAGCTTACGGGGCGGGACTACCAGAACGCAGTATTTT. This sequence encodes CASSLRGGTTRTQYF.